Below, one T cell receptor beta chain is given with its context. This clonotype has more than one count but fewer than ten. Its antigen is unknown. Base quality data are lacking; no much larger clone is found one base away. TCR alpha and beta chain libraries were amplified separately from the second PCR step onward. To determine each donor's CMV status, fresh PBMCs were stimulated overnight with CMV viral lysate, and IFNgamma production from CD4+ T cells was then assessed. Using Miltenyi beads, CD4 T cells were first positively selected, and CD8 T cells were then positively selected from the CD4-negative fraction. Cells stained for CD3, CD4, CD8, CD45RA, CD27 and a live/dead dye were sorted on a BD Aria II into four subsets by CD45RA and CD27. Blood came from a few healthy volunteers, each fractionated into CD4 and CD8 T cells and then into four differentiation subsets. Approximately 130 ml of peripheral blood was drawn per donor, and PBMC were isolated by Ficoll-Paque PLUS density-gradient centrifugation. Sorted cells were lysed in RLT buffer, after which RNA was extracted using a Qiagen RNeasy kit and stored at -80 degrees C.

From the cysteine through the phenylalanine, the CDR3 covers 16 amino acids. The DNA shown is the 48-base CDR3, in frame from base 1. Germline trimming: 7 bases from V, 2 bases from J; junction bases outside gene matches: 9. According to the germline V gene (reference sequence), CDR1 reads SGHAT and CDR2 reads FQDESV. Library preparation employed UMI-ligation and nested PCR. The beta constant-region primer consisted of an equimolar mixture of two oligonucleotides that together covered TRBC1 and TRBC2. A single-stranded oligonucleotide containing the SP2 primer and a 12-nucleotide UMI was joined to the 3' end of the cDNA by T4 RNA ligase 1. The ligated cDNA went through four rounds of PCR with nested alpha and beta constant-region primers together with the SP2 primer. Incubation of the ligation reaction lasted about 19-24 hours at 16 degrees C. PCR2 was typically run as a SYBR Green qPCR and stopped at a predetermined threshold to prevent over-amplification. Agencourt AMPure XP magnetic beads were used for all purifications after the first. Library quantification was done by Qubit, followed by a TapeStation check on which the main peak was expected at around 650 bp. Sequencing of the pooled libraries was done on an Illumina MiSeq using v2 2x251 paired-end kits, which typically yielded about 1-2 million reads per sample. Each sample library was pooled at approximately 3.6 nM, and roughly 4.5-8% PhiX was included to improve cluster recognition. In the original analysis: Using tag matching that tolerated one base-pair mismatch, Decombinator assigned V and J genes to FASTQ reads that had been processed by Demultiplexor. Collapsinator relied on UMIs to fix sequencing errors as well as frequency errors caused by PCR heterogeneity. CDR3Translator translated TCRs and extracted CDR3s from the conserved cysteine to the FGXG phenylalanine, flagging non-productive sequences. Gini, Shannon entropy and inverse Simpson indices were calculated on repertoires that had been subsampled to equal numbers of UMI-defined TCRs. Within the linear range, a power law was fitted by maximum likelihood to the distributions of clonotype abundance. On one naive CD8 sample, the pipeline and MIGEC gave similar UMI counts, unique TCR numbers and clonal distributions. In one analysis, naive TCRs also found in any memory subset of the same donor were removed from the naive repertoire. Repertoires were searched for about 7,300 CMV-associated CDR3 sequences compiled from VDJdb and a published dataset. TCRdb itself trimmed the public reads at Q25 with fastp, ran MiXCR and retained productive beta chains. Entries that share a CDR3 protein sequence are merged under the most common genes and DNA. TCRdb, not the original authors, processed these V and J calls. Across this sample there are some 150,000 distinct CDR3 sequences, with over 15% seen only once. The ten largest clones represent 0.14% to 0.15% of the sample.

The record originates from a study of naive and memory T cell subsets (dated by TCRdb to about 2017). Looking at the study overall: An open-source, UMI-based TCR alpha and beta sequencing pipeline was applied to sorted naive and memory peripheral blood T cell subsets. The functional CMV T cell responses agreed completely with IgG serology results. RNA was DNase-treated and reverse transcribed with TCR constant-region primers, mostly using SuperScript III.

Results the study describes overall, beyond this receptor: No ground truth was available to validate the repertoire findings for the naive and memory subsets. Single alpha or beta chain sequences, rather than paired alpha/beta receptors, were used to define clonotypes. In both CD4 and CD8 cells, the Gini index increased while Shannon and inverse Simpson diversity decreased from naive through CM, EM and EMRA. A power law was followed by TCR abundance, with an exponent that differed between naive and memory subsets but was consistent across the three individuals. RNA-based TCR counts may be affected by expression changes linked to T cell activation and differentiation. After error correction, only a single occurrence was seen for over 90% of naive TCR sequences, so much steeper abundance distributions were produced than in memory subsets. A few larger clonotypes were present in naive repertoires, particularly the CD8 repertoires, and these clonotypes were possibly memory cells re-expressing CD45RA.

The TCR sequence derives from a human donor in good health. The receptor chain draws on TRBV11-1 and TRBJ2-3, with 10 bases matching TRBD2. Sequenced material: naive CD4+ T cells from blood. In light of the paper, this sample's cell subset or site label describes: naive T cells, CD45RA high CD27+. The CDR3 sequence is CASTLLAGRATDTQYF. The nucleotide sequence reads as follows: TGTGCCAGCACCCTACTAGCGGGAAGGGCCACAGATACGCAGTATTTT. Extended through the reference TRBV11-1 and TRBJ2-3 proteins, this CDR3 yields the full variable domain: EAEVAQSPRYKITEKSQAVAFWCDPISGHATLYWYRQILGQGPELLVQFQDESVVDDSQLPKDRFSAERLKGVDSTLKIQPAELGDSAMYLCASTLLAGRATDTQYFGPGTRLTVL.